This TCR beta chain was retrieved from a study of Graves' ophthalmopathy and Graves' hyperthyroidism listed by TCRdb under 2018. Background for the entire study: Peripheral blood was collected before any treatment was given, at the time of initial diagnosis. To tell Graves' ophthalmopathy apart from Graves' hyperthyroidism, and to predict which patients would progress to ophthalmopathy, the study relied on TCR beta repertoire signatures. In total, around 130 blood samples were TCR-sequenced: approximately 42 ophthalmopathy, 75 hyperthyroidism and some 17 hyperthyroidism-to-ophthalmopathy patients. To explore V-J signatures distinguishing ophthalmopathy from hyperthyroidism, a discovery set of under 110 patients (about 44 ophthalmopathy, 55 to 60 stable hyperthyroidism) was enrolled. The independent validation cohort included 20 or so hyperthyroidism patients plus 17 patients who later progressed from hyperthyroidism to ophthalmopathy. T-cell repertoires of thyroid tissue and blood were compared in more than 5 hyperthyroidism patients. Once sampling was done, hyperthyroidism patients were given methimazole at a starting dose of 30 mg daily, while ophthalmopathy patients were given high-dose intravenous methylprednisolone. The roughly 91 discovery patients were randomly divided into training and test sets at a 7:3 ratio. General findings and caveats noted by the study authors: In cross-validation, the 13-signature model distinguished ophthalmopathy from stable hyperthyroidism with approximately 88% sensitivity and just under 84% specificity, and in the test set the corresponding values were around 80% and 75%. No statistical method was used to predetermine the sample size, and group allocation was not hidden from the investigators. Most of the expanded thyroid clonotypes with a frequency above 0.001 were also detected in blood, and it was suggested that the thyroid immune response may be reflected by blood repertoires. In validation, the model predicted ophthalmopathy progression with about 71% sensitivity and 72.22% specificity; roughly 11 predicted patients were CT-confirmed with GO in a median of about 6.1 months.

Counted from cysteine to phenylalanine, this CDR3 has 13 amino acids. The entry retains the CDR3 DNA only, 39 bases that are in frame from base 1. V is cut by 5 bases and J by 5 bases, and the space between the germline ends is 13 bases. Ophthalmopathy patients were characterized by moderately to severely active disease, a Clinical Activity Score of at least 3, a NOSPECS grade of at least 4, and a disease duration under 3 months. Anyone with other autoimmune diseases, uncontrolled infections, pregnancy or lactation was excluded from the study. Diagnosis relied on clinical symptoms, serum thyroxine, TRAb, thyroid ultrasound and orbital computed tomography. Ficoll-Paque density gradient centrifugation was used to isolate PBMCs from about 10 ml of fresh peripheral blood. Trizol reagent was used to extract the total RNA, and its quality was then checked on an Agilent 2100 Bioanalyzer. This clonotype came up many times. This receptor's antigen is unknown. No much larger clone exists at a distance of one base, and base qualities are not known.

TCR beta CDR3 regions were amplified from RNA transcripts for repertoire sequencing. The first round was an RT-PCR using HTBI primers with the Qiagen OneStep RT-PCR kit, and this first round was followed by a second-round multiplex PCR, then size selection and purification. Libraries were sequenced paired-end with 100 bp reads on an Illumina HiSeq2000. Under the source paper's analysis protocol: Reads were processed with SOAPnuke, discarding reads with adapters, uncalled bases, mean Phred below 15, or no exact constant-primer or identifier match. COPE v1.2.5 was used to merge the high-quality paired reads. Unique nucleotide sequences were defined as clonotypes and aligned to IMGT TRB V, D and J references using MiTCR v1.1. Analysis was restricted to V-J combinations with a frequency above 0.0001, which covered about 99% of repertoires. For each V-J combination, a TCR clonal expansion and chaos score was defined as F50 clonal expansion divided by the chaos observed in the TCRdist matrix. Welch's t-statistics and random forest were used to reduce features to about a dozen V-J combinations, which were fed into a naive Bayes classifier. Thyroid-blood repertoire similarity was quantified with the Morisita-Horn index. TCRdb trimmed public reads at Q25 via fastp, called clones via MiXCR and kept in-frame beta chains. Rows are unified per CDR3 protein, each entry keeping the most common DNA and genes. The V and J calls reflect TCRdb's pipeline rather than the authors' work. A total of fewer than 600,000 distinct CDR3 sequences appear in this sample, approximately 15% of them only once. The leading ten clones occupy approximately 9.8% of the sample.

Rearrangement joined TRBV12-3 or TRBV12-4 to TRBJ2-7; 5 matching bases give a weak D call of TRBD1. The sample was blood. The clonotype was recovered from a woman aged 25 to 39 with Graves' ophthalmopathy. Donor details come from another sample of the same person, matched by shared clones. The nucleotides are TGTGCCAGCAGTGCCCAGGGTTTTGACGAGCAGTACTTC. Translated, it reads CASSAQGFDEQYF.